The rows below give T cell receptor beta chains drawn from one sample of a study of blood T cell repertoires in COVID-19. TCRdb's copy holds only in-frame clones and misses some; the assay was immunoSEQ multiplex PCR. This table holds about 270,000 clones, approximately 88% found once. The material sequenced was peripheral blood. Receptors were obtained from a human donor with COVID-19, enrolled during active disease. The donor label of this sample is uncertain. CDR3s include the opening cysteine and the closing phenylalanine or tryptophan.

v_call,cdr3_aa
TRBV11-2,CASSLPGTGGRDSPLHF
TRBV3-1/TRBV3-2,CASSQERGQGASEQYF
TRBV6-1,CASSDPGQPQETQYF
TRBV6-2/TRBV6-3,CASSYPWTDRGGQPQHF
TRBV27,CASFPGRNTEAFF
TRBV5-1,CASSPVPGGGQPQHF
TRBV11-2,CASSLGRGTDTQYF
TRBV18,CASSPTRGTGELFF
TRBV28,CASSPPGQGAYEQYF
TRBV6-5,CASRKGGGTEAFF
TRBV30,CAWSPRDTEAFF
TRBV15,CATSRGGVANEKLFF
TRBV1,CTSRPGLLSTDTQYF
TRBV19,CASSTRPGYEQYF
TRBV12-3/TRBV12-4,CASTRRERGRAFF
TRBV19,CASSPPGLAGADTQYF
TRBV5-1,CASSLAGAGQETQYF
TRBV2,CASRDRTAGELFF
TRBV11-3,CASSFTGGSYNEQFF
TRBV28,CATWTGYHEQYF
TRBV29-1,CSVGVTSSYNEQFF
TRBV5-1,CASGRTGTLNTEAFF
TRBV27,CASSSWGLAVSYEQYF
TRBV4-1,CASSQRTGTTDTQYF
TRBV27,CASRSGQGANYGYTF
TRBV20-1,CSASAVPRGNQPQHF
TRBV10-2,CASSEGSSYEQYF
TRBV2,CAGSVAGGSEETQYF
TRBV7-2,CASSSGLANEQFF
TRBV3-1/TRBV3-2,CASSQGGVGPNQPQHF
TRBV7-8,CASSLSGNEQFF
TRBV6-5,CASSYSMAGRTDTQYF
TRBV10-3,CAISDRQGTANYGYTF
TRBV4-3,CASSQVSGLNSPLHF
TRBV4-1,CASSQTSRASETKGYGYTF
TRBV5-1,CASSTRLAGGSNEQFF